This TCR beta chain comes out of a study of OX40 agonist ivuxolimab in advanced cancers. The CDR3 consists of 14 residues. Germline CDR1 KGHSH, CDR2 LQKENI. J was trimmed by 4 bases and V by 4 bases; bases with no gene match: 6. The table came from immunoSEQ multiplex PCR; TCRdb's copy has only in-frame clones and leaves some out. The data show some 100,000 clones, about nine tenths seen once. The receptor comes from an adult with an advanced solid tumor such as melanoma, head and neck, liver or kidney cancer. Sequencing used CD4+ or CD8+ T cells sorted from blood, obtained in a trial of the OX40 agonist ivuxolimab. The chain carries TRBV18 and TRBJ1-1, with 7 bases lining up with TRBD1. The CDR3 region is CASSHGQVITEAFF. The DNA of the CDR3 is TGTGCCAGCTCACACGGACAGGTCATCACTGAAGCTTTCTTT. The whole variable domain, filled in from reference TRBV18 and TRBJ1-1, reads NAGVMQNPRHLVRRRGQEARLRCSPMKGHSHVYWYRQLPEEGLKFMVYLQKENIIDESGMPKERFSAEFPKEGPSILRIQQVVRGDSAAYFCASSHGQVITEAFFGQGTRLTVV.